This T cell receptor beta chain was captured by sequencing in a study of early T cells in non-severe SARS-CoV-2 infection. V was clipped by 2 bases and J by 3 bases; unmatched bases: 10. In germline, CDR1 is MNHEY, CDR2 SVGAGI. The CDR3 covers 16 residues. TCRdb re-analysed the 5' RACE reads in MiXCR, keeping a single row per CDR3 protein. Of about 56,000 distinct CDR3 sequences in the sample, roughly a tenth are singletons; the top ten hold under 7.5%. This clonotype was seen repeatedly, ten times or more. Material: whole blood. This sequence joins TRBV6-5 and TRBJ2-7; TRBD1 matches at 7 bases. This TCR was sampled from an adult who was a healthcare worker with PCR-confirmed SARS-CoV-2 infection or an uninfected control (not recorded which). The CDR3 sequence is CASSYQGLGQIYEQYF. The CDR3 DNA is TGTGCCAGCAGTTACCAGGGATTGGGACAGATCTACGAGCAGTACTTC.